This TCR beta chain came from a study of molecular identifiers for immune sequencing clone quantification (dated 2018 in TCRdb). Turning to the overall study: For a replicate experiment, the RNA from either approximately 20,000 or 100,000 naive CD8 T cells was divided into five aliquots, and four of those aliquots went on to sequencing. The study was a methods study using CD8 T cells to benchmark molecular-identifier clustering-based TCR repertoire sequencing (MIDCIRS) and TCR RNA copy counting.

Libraries of naive CD8 T cells were generated from roughly 21,000 to 960,000 sorted cells, with 10%, 30% or 50% of the purified RNA used. On a BD FACSAria II, naive CD8 T cells were FACS-sorted as CD8+CD4-CCR7+CD45RA+ and collected into RLT Plus buffer. To test detection sensitivity, Jurkat RNA equal to ten TCR copies was added to samples of roughly 18,000-1,000,000 naive CD8 T cells. CD8 T cells were enriched using RosetteSep CD8+ T Cell Enrichment Cocktail and Ficoll-Paque, and the enriched cells then underwent ACK red cell lysis. This clonotype was counted between two and nine times. The specificity of this receptor is unknown. No much larger clone is present one base from it, and per-base qualities are unavailable. The CDR3 runs 14 residues from the cysteine to the phenylalanine. The kept DNA is CDR3 alone, 42 bases in frame from the first base. V is clipped by 5 bases and J by 0 bases, and the sequence between their germline boundaries is 10 bases long.

Points the paper makes about the study in general: When barcode sub-clustering was not used, chimeric consensus sequences inflated TCR diversity, with chimeras reaching as high as 47%. A single cell's worth of spiked-in Jurkat TCR RNA was reported detectable even among under 1.3 million naive CD8 T cells. Modeling estimated roughly 3 recovered TCR RNA copies per cell, compared with 9.5 to 10 by digital PCR, which implies roughly 30% capture efficiency. Naive libraries contained spiked-in Jurkat TCR RNA (roughly 10 copies' worth), which is not part of the donor repertoire. In CMV-specific effector cells, clones with more than 20 RNA copies accounted for over 99% of molecules, whereas in naive cells such clones accounted for under 1%. Highly expanded clone sizes could be underestimated because identical TCR molecules may share a barcode.

Library preparation employed PCR. Sequencing took place on a NextSeq 500. Bulk TCR libraries were prepared as previously described, using TCR primers listed in Table S5. Total RNA was purified with the Qiagen AllPrep DNA/RNA kit. Before any analysis, reads coming from multiple sequencing runs of the same library were combined into one pool. Concerning the study's data processing: Reads were retained only if an exact TCR constant sequence was present, and the retained reads were trimmed to 150 nt and grouped according to their 12-nt molecular barcodes. Reads in each barcode group were sub-clustered using a 15% Levenshtein threshold, and a quality-weighted consensus sequence was built for each RNA molecule. Non-functional sequences were removed, as were lower-count sequences one edit away from another. Based on a fit of two negative binomial distributions, barcode sub-clusters having less than 20% of the maximum read count were discarded. In-frame beta chains were kept once TCRdb had trimmed the public reads at Q25 with fastp and called clones with MiXCR. Each entry is one CDR3 protein sequence, shown with its most common DNA and genes. The authors' filters were not applied to this entry. In this sample the table shows some 680,000 distinct CDR3 sequences, about 25% of which occur a single time. In total, the top ten clones hold about 0.84% of the sample.

The sequencing input was naive CD8+ T cells from blood, with Jurkat cell RNA spiked in. The cell subset or site label corresponds to: FACS-sorted CD8+CD4-CCR7+CD45RA+ naive T cells. The chain is assembled from TRBV12-3 or TRBV12-4 and TRBJ2-5; no D gene call is confident. The sequence derives from a human donor in good health. Some libraries in this study had Jurkat cell RNA spiked in. The encoded CDR3 is CASSPPPYQETQYF. The nucleotide sequence reads TGTGCCAGCAGTCCGCCCCCGTACCAAGAGACCCAGTACTTC.